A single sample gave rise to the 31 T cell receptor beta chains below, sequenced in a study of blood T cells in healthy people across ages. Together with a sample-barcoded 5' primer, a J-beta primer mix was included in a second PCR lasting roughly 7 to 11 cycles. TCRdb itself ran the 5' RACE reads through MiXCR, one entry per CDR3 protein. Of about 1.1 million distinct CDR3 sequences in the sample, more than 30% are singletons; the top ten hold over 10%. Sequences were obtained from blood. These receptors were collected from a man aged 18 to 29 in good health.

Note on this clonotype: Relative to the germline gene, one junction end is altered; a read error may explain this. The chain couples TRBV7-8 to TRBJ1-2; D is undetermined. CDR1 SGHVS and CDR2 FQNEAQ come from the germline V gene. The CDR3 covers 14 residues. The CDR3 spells CANSFQDPDYGYTF. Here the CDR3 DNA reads TGTGCCAACAGCTTCCAGGATCCAGACTATGGCTACACCTTC.

CDR3 loop: CSAREGQTSTDTQYF. The CDR3 nucleotides read TGCAGTGCTAGAGAGGGGCAGACTAGCACAGATACGCAGTATTTT. The chain joins TRBV20-1 to TRBJ2-3; D is perhaps TRBD1 (5 bases). The CDR3 is 15 amino acids. CDR1 and CDR2 from the germline V gene are DFQATT and SNEGSKA (reference sequence). V was shortened by 0 bases and J by 0 bases, with 10 bases between the two germline ends.

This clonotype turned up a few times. CDR3 DNA sequence: TGCAGTGCTAATTACGAAGGGGTGGCCGGACGGATTCAGTACTTC. Translating gives CSANYEGVAGRIQYF. V usage is TRBV20-1 and J usage is TRBJ2-4; weak D call: TRBD1 (5 bases). Trimming removed 4 bases at V and 10 bases at J, with 23 bases between. There are 15 residues in the CDR3. In germline, CDR1 is DFQATT, CDR2 SNEGSKA (reference sequence).

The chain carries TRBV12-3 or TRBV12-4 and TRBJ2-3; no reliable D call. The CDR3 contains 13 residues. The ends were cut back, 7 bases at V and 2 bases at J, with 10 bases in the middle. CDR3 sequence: CASNLGYTDTQYF. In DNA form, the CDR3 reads TGTGCCAGCAACTTGGGGTACACAGATACGCAGTATTTT.

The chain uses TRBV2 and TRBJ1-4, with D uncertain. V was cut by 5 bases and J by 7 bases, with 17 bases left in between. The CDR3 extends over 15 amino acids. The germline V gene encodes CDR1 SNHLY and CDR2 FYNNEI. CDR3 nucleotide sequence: TGTGCCAGCAGTCCCCTGGGAGGAGAAGGTGAAAAACTGTTTTTT. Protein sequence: CASSPLGGEGEKLFF.

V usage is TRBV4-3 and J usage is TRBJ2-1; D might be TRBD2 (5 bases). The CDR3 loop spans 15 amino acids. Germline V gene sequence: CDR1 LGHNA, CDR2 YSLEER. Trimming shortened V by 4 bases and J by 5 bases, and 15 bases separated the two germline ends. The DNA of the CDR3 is TGCGCCAGCAGCCGCCTCTCGGGGTTTCACAATGAGCAGTTCTTC. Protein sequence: CASSRLSGFHNEQFF.

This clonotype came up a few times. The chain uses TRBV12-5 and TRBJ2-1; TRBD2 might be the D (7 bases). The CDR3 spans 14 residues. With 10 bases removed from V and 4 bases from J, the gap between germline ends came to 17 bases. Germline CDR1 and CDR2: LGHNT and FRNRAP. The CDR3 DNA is TGTGCTACCCTTGCGGGGGCGCGATACAATGAGCAGTTCTTC. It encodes CATLAGARYNEQFF. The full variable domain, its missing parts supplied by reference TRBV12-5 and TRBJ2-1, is DARVTQTPRHKVTEMGQEVTMRCQPILGHNTVFWYRQTMMQGLELLAYFRNRAPLDDSGMPKDRFSAEMPDATLATLKIQPSEPRDSAVYFCATLAGARYNEQFFGPGTRLTVL.

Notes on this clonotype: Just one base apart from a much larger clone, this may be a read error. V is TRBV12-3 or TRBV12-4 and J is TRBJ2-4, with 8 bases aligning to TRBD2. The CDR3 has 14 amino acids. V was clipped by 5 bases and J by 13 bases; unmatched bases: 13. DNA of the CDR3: TGTGCCAGCAGTCCCGGACTAGCCTACAATGAGCAGTACTTC. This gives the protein CASSPGLAYNEQYF.

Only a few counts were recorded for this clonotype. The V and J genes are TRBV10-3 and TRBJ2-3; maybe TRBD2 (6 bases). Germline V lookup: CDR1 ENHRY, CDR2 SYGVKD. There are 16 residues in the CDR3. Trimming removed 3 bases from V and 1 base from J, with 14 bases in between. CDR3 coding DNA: TGTGCCATCAGTGACGGTAGAACGGGAGGCACAGATACGCAGTATTTT. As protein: CAISDGRTGGTDTQYF.

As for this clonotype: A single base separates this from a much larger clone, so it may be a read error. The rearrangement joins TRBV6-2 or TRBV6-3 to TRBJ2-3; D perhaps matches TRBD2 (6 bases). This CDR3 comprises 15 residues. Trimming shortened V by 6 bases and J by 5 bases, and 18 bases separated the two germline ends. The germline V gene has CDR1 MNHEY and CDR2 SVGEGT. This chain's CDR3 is CASRSRTTQRDTQYF. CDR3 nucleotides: TGTGCCAGCAGATCCCGGACTACTCAAAGAGATACGCAGTATTTT.

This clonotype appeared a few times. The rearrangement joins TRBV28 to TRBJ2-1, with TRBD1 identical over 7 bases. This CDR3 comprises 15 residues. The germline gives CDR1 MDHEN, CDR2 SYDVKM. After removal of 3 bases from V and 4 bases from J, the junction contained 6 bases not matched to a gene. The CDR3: CASSFSRGIYNEQFF. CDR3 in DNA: TGTGCCAGCAGTTTCTCCAGGGGGATTTACAATGAGCAGTTCTTC.

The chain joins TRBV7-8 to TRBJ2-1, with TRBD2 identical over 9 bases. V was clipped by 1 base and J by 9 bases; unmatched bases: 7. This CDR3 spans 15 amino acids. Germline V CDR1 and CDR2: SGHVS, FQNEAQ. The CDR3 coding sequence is TGTGCCAGCAGCTTAGTAGGTGGGACTAGCCGTGAGCAGTTCTTC. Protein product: CASSLVGGTSREQFF.

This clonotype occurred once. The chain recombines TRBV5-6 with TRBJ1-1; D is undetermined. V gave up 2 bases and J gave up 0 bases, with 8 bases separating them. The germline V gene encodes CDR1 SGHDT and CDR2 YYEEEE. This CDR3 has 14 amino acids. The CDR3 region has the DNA TGTGCCAGCAGCTTCACGGATATGAACACTGAAGCTTTCTTT. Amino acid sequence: CASSFTDMNTEAFF. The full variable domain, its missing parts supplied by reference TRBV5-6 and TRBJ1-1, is DAGVTQSPTHLIKTRGQQVTLRCSPKSGHDTVSWYQQALGQGPQFIFQYYEEEERQRGNFPDRFSGHQFPNYSSELNVNALLLGDSALYLCASSFTDMNTEAFFGQGTRLTVV.

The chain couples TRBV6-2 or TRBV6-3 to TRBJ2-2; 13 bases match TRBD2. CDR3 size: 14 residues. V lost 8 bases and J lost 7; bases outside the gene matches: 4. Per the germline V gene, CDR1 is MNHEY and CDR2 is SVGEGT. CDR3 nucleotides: TGTGCCAGCCGGACTAGCGGGGGCGGCGGGGAGCTGTTTTTT. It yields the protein CASRTSGGGGELFF.

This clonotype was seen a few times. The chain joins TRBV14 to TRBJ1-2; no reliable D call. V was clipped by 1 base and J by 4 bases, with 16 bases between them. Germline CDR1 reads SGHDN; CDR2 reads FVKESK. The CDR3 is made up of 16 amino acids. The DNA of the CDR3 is TGTGCCAGCAGCCAAGTTTCGACGGAGCCCACCTATGGCTACACCTTC. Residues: CASSQVSTEPTYGYTF.

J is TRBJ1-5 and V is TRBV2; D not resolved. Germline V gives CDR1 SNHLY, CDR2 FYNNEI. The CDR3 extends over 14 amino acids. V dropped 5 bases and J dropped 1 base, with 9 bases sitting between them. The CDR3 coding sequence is TGTGCCAGCAGTCCCAGGCGGAGCAATCAGCCCCAGCATTTT. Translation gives CASSPRRSNQPQHF.

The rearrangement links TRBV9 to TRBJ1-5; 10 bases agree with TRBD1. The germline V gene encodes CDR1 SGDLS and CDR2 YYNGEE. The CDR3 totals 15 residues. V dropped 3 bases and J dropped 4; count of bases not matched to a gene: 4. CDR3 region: CASSEGQGMNQPQHF. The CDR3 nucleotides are TGTGCCAGCAGCGAGGGACAGGGGATGAATCAGCCCCAGCATTTT.

The CDR3 DNA sequence: TGTGCCAGCAGTTCCAAACGGACAGGGCCAGATACGCAGTATTTT. Its protein is CASSSKRTGPDTQYF. The J gene is TRBJ2-3, the V gene TRBV6-1; 8 bases agree with TRBD1. CDR3 length: 15 residues. The J segment lost 4 bases and the V segment lost 5 bases, leaving 8 bases of the junction unmatched. CDR1 and CDR2 from the germline V gene are MNHNS and SASEGT.

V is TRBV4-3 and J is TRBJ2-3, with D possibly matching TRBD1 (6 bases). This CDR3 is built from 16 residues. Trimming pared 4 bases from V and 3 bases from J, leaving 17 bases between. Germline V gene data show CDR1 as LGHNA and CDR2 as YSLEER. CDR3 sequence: CASSRGSQGWTDTQYF. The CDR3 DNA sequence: TGCGCCAGCAGCCGGGGCTCACAGGGTTGGACAGATACGCAGTATTTT.

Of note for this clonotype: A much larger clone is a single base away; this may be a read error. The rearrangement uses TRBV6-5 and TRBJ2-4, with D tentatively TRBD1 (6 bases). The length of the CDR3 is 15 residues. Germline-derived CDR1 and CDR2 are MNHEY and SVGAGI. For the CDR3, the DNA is TGTGCCAGCAGTCGGACAGCCCTAGCCAAAAACATTCAGCACTTC. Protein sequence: CASSRTALAKNIQHF.

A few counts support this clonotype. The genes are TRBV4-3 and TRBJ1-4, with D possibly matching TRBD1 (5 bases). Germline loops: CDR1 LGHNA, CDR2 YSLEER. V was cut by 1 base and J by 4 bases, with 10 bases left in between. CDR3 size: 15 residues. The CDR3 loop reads CASSQVLGDNEKLFF. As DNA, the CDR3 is TGCGCCAGCAGCCAAGTTTTAGGGGATAATGAAAAACTGTTTTTT.

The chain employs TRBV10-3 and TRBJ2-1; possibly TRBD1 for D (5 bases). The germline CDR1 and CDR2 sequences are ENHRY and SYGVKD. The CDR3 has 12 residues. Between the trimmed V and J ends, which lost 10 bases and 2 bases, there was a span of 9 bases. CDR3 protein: CATKTAYNEQFF. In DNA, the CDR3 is TGTGCCACGAAGACAGCCTACAATGAGCAGTTCTTC.

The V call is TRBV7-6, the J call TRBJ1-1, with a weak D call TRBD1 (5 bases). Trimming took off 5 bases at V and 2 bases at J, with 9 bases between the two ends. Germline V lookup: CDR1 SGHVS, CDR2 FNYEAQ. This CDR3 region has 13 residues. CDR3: CASSADINTEAFF. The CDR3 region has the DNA TGTGCCAGCAGCGCGGACATAAACACTGAAGCTTTCTTT. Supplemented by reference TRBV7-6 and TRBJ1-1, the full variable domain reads GAGVSQSPRYKVTKRGQDVALRCDPISGHVSLYWYRQALGQGPEFLTYFNYEAQQDKSGLPNDRFSAERPEGSISTLTIQRTEQRDSAMYRCASSADINTEAFFGQGTRLTVV.

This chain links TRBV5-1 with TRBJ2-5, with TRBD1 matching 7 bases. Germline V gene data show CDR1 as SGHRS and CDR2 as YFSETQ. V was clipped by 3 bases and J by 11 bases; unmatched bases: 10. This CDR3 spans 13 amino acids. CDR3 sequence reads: CASSSGQENEQYF. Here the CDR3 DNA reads TGCGCCAGCAGCTCAGGACAGGAAAATGAGCAGTACTTC. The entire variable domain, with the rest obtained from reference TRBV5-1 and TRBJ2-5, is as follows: KAGVTQTPRYLIKTRGQQVTLSCSPISGHRSVSWYQQTPGQGLQFLFEYFSETQRNKGNFPGRFSGRQFSNSRSEMNVSTLELGDSALYLCASSSGQENEQYFGPGTRLLVL.

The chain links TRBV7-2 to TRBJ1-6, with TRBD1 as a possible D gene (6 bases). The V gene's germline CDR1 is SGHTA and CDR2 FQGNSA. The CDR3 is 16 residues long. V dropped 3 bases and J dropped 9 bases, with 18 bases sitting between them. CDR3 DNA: TGTGCCAGCAGCTTTACTATAGGGGGTAACGGTTCACCCCTCCACTTT. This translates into CASSFTIGGNGSPLHF.

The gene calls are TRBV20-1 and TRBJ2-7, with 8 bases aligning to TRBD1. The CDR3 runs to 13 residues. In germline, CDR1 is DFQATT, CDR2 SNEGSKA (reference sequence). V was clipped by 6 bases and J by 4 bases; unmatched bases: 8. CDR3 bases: TGCAGTGCAAACCGGGACAGGAAATACGAGCAGTACTTC. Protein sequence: CSANRDRKYEQYF.

CDR3 bases: TGTGCCAGCAGCACAAGTTCCAATCTACCCCAGCATTTT. Translating it yields CASSTSSNLPQHF. The chain employs TRBV21-1 and TRBJ1-5. TRBV21-1 corresponds to a pseudogene. The CDR3 extends over 13 amino acids.

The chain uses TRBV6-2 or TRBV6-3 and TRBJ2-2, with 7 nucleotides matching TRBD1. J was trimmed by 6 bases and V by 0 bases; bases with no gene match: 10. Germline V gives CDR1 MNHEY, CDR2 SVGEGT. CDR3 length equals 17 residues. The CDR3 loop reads CASSYSIATTGSGELFF. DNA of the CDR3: TGTGCCAGCAGTTACTCGATAGCCACGACAGGGTCCGGGGAGCTGTTTTTT.

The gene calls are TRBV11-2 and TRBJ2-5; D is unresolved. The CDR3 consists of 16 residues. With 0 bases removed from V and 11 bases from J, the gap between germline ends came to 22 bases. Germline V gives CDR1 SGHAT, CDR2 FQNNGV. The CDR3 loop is CASSLDESWAYNEQYF. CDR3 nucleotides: TGTGCCAGCAGCTTAGATGAATCATGGGCCTACAATGAGCAGTACTTC.

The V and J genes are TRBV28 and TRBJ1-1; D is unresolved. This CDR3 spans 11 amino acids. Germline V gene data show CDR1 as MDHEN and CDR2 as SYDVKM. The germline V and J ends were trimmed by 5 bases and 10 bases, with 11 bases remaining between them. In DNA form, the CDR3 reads TGTGCCAGCAGTCTAAGTGAACGAGCTTTCTTT. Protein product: CASSLSERAFF.

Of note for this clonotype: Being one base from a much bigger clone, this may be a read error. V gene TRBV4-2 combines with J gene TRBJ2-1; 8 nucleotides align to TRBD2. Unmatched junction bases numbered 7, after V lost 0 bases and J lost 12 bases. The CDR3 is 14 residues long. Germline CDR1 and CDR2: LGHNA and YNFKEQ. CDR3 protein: CASSQDGTRGGQFF. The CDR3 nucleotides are TGTGCCAGCAGCCAAGATGGGACTAGGGGTGGGCAGTTCTTC.